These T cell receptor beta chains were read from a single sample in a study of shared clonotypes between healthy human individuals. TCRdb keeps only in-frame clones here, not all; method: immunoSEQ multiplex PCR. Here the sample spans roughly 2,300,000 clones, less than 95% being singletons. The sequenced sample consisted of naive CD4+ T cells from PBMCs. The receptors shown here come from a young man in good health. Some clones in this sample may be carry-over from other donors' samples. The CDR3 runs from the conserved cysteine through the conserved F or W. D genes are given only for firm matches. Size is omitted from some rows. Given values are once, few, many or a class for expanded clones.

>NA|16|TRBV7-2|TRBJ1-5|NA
TGTGCCAGCACCTCCCTCGGATCGGGGTTCAATCAGCCCCAGCATTTT
CASTSLGSGFNQPQHF
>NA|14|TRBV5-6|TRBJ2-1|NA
TGTGCCAGCAGCTTCGCGAGCTCGAACAATGAGCAGTTCTTC
CASSFASSNNEQFF
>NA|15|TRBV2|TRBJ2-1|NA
TGTGCCAGCAGATATACCCCGGACAACTACAATGAGCAGTTCTTC
CASRYTPDNYNEQFF
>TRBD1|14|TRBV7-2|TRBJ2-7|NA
TGTGCCAGCAGCTTAGGACAGGGGGCGTACGAGCAGTACTTC
CASSLGQGAYEQYF
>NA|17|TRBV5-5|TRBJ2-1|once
TGTGCCAGCAGCGGACGTGGGGCCCCCGACCCTTACAATGAGCAGTTCTTC
CASSGRGAPDPYNEQFF
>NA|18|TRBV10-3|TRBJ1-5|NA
TGTGCCATCAGTGACCGCGTCCCGGACAAAGATAGCAATCAGCCCCAGCATTTT
CAISDRVPDKDSNQPQHF
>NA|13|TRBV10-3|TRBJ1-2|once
TGTGCCACCACGCCAGACAGGTTATATGGCTACACCTTC
CATTPDRLYGYTF
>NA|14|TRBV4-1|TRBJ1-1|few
TGCGCCAGCCGTACCGTCAAAGAAAGCACTGAAGCTTTCTTT
CASRTVKESTEAFF
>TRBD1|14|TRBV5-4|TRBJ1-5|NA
TGTGCCAGCAGCCCAGGGGGGAGCAATCAGCCCCAGCATTTT
CASSPGGSNQPQHF
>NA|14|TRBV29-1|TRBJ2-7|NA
TGCAGCGTTGGGTCCACCCACTCGGAGGACGAGCAGTACTTC
CSVGSTHSEDEQYF
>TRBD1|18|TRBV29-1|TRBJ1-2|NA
TGCAGCGTCGAAGGGGGGGGAGCCAGGGGACAGACTAACTATGGCTACACCTTC
CSVEGGGARGQTNYGYTF
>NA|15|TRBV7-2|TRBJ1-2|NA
TGTGCCAGCAGCTCCCGACAGATACCCAACTATGGCTACACCTTC
CASSSRQIPNYGYTF
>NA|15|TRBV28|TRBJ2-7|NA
TGTGCCAGCAGTCGGCCCCGGGGCCCCTCCTACGAGCAGTACTTC
CASSRPRGPSYEQYF
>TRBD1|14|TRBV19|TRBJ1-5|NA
TGTGCCAGTCGACAGGGAGGAAGCAATCAGCCCCAGCATTTT
CASRQGGSNQPQHF
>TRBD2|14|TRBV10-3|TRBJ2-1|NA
TGTGCCATCAGTTCTATAGCGGGGAGGAATGAGCAGTTCTTC
CAISSIAGRNEQFF
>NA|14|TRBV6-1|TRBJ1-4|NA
TGTGCCAGCACCAGAGGGGTTTGGGATGAAAAACTGTTTTTT
CASTRGVWDEKLFF
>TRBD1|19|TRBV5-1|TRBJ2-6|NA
TGCGCCAGCAGCTTGGCCGCTTGGGACAGTCACTCTGGGGCCAACGTCCTGACTTTC
CASSLAAWDSHSGANVLTF
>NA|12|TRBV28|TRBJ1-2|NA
TGTGCCAGCTCTGTACCTGCATATGGCTACACCTTC
CASSVPAYGYTF
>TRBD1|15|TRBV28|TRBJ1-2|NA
TGTGCCAGCAGTCCACGGGACAGGGTACTCTATGGCTACACCTTC
CASSPRDRVLYGYTF
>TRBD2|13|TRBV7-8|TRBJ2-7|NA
TGTGCCAGCAGCGACGATAAGCGGGAGCATTCTTACTTC
CASSDDKREHSYF
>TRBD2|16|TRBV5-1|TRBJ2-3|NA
TGCGCCAGCAGCTGGGGACTAGCCGTTGGGGAAGATACGCAGTATTTT
CASSWGLAVGEDTQYF
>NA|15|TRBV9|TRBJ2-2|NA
TGTGCCAGCAGCGTAGGAAACGGCCGGGGTGGGGAGCTGTTTTTT
CASSVGNGRGGELFF
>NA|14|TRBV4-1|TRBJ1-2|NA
TGCGCCAGCAGCCAAACGCCCGGCAACTATGGCTACACCTTC
CASSQTPGNYGYTF
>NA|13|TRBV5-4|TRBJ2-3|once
TGTGCCAGCAGCGCTAGCTACACAGATACGCAGTATTTT
CASSASYTDTQYF
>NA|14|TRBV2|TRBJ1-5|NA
TGTGCCAGCAGGCTGCGGGGTAGCAATCAGCCCCAGCATTTT
CASRLRGSNQPQHF
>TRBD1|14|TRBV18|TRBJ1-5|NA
TGTGCCAGCTCAGCGACAGGGGGCGGTCAGCCCCAGCATTTT
CASSATGGGQPQHF
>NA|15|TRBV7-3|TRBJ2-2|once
TGTGCCAGCAGCTTACCAACCGGTGGCACCGGGGAGCTGTTTTTT
CASSLPTGGTGELFF
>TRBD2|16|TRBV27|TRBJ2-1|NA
TGTGCCAGCAGTTTCTCAGCGGGGGGCTCCTACAATGAGCAGTTCTTC
CASSFSAGGSYNEQFF
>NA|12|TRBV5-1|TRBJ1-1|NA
TGCGCCAGCGGGGATCAGAACACTGAAGCTTTCTTT
CASGDQNTEAFF
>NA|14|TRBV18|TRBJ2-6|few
TGTGCCAGCTCACCAGGGTCTGGGGCCAACGTCCTGACTTTC
CASSPGSGANVLTF
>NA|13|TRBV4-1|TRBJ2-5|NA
TGCGCCAGCAGCCAAGCCCGGGGCGAGACCCAGTACTTC
CASSQARGETQYF
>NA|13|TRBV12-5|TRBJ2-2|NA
TGTGCTAGTGGTTTGCTCCTGACAGGAGAGCTGTTTTTT
CASGLLLTGELFF
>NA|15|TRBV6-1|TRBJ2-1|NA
TGTGCCAGCAGTGAACCGGCTCGGAGGGACAATGAGCAGTTCTTC
CASSEPARRDNEQFF
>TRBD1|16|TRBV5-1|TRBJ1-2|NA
TGCGCCAGCAGCTCCGCGGGACAGTGGTTAACTAATGGCTACACCTTC
CASSSAGQWLTNGYTF
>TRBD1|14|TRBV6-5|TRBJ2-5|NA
TGTGCCAGCAGTATCAGGACAGGGGATGAGACCCAGTACTTC
CASSIRTGDETQYF
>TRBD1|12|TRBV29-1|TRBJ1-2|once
TGCAGCGTTGGGACAGGGAGCGATGGCTACACCTTC
CSVGTGSDGYTF
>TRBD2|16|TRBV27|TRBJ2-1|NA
TGTGCCAGCAGTCCTATAGCGGGAAGAAGTTACAATGAGCAGTTCTTC
CASSPIAGRSYNEQFF
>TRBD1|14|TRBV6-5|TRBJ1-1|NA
TGTGCCAGCAGTCTACTGGGACAGGGCACTGAAGCTTTCTTT
CASSLLGQGTEAFF
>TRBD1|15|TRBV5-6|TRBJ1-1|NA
TGTGCCAGCAGCTTGGTGGACAGGGGCAACACTGAAGCTTTCTTT
CASSLVDRGNTEAFF
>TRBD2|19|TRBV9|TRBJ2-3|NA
TGTGCCAGCAGCGAACTAGCGGGAGGGCCTGGAGTGGGAACAGATACGCAGTATTTT
CASSELAGGPGVGTDTQYF
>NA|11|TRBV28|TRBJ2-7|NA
TGTGCCGCAGAGGCGGGCTACGAGCAGTACTTC
CAAEAGYEQYF
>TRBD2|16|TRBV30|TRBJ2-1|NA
TGTGCCTGGGGGGGAACTAGCGGGATACCTTACAATGAGCAGTTCTTC
CAWGGTSGIPYNEQFF
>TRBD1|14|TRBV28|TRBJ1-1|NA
TGTGCCAGACCGGACAGGGCGGGAGAGACTGAAGCTTTCTTT
CARPDRAGETEAFF
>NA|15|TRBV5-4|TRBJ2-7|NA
TGTGCCAGCAGCTTAATTTACGGAACTCCGGGGGAGCAGTACTTC
CASSLIYGTPGEQYF
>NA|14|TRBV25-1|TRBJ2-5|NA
TGTGCCAGCAGTCCAGGGGGGTACCAAGAGACCCAGTACTTC
CASSPGGYQETQYF
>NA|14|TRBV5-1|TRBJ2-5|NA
TGCGCCAGCAGCTTGGCCAGGCGGGAAGAGACCCAGTACTTC
CASSLARREETQYF
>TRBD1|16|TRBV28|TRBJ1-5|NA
TGTGCCAGCATTGTAAACAGGGGCGGCGGCAATCAGCCCCAGCATTTT
CASIVNRGGGNQPQHF
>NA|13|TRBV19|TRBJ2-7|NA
TGTGCCAGTAGTATTGAGTCGGAAAACGAGCAGTACTTC
CASSIESENEQYF
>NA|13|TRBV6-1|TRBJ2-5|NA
TGTGCCAGTGACCGCCTGGGTAGAGAGACCCAGTACTTC
CASDRLGRETQYF
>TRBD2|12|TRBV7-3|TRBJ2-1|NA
TGTGCCAGCAGCTATCGGGGGGAAGAGCAGTTCTTC
CASSYRGEEQFF
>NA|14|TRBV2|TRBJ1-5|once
TGTGCCAGCAGTGATAGGGTGGGCAATCAGCCCCAGCATTTT
CASSDRVGNQPQHF
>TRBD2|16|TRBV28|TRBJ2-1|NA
TGTGCCAGCAGTATTGGCGGGGGACTAGGGTCTAATGAGCAGTTCTTC
CASSIGGGLGSNEQFF
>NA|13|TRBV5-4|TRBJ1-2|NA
TGTGCCAGCAGCTTCCCCGGGGACTACGGCTACACCTTC
CASSFPGDYGYTF
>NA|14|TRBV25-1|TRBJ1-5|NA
TGTGCCAGCAGTGAGGAGTGGGTAGGCCAGCCCCAGCATTTT
CASSEEWVGQPQHF
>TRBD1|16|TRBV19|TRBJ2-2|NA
TGTGCCAGTAGTCCCGACCACCGGACAGGCACCGGGGAGCTGTTTTTT
CASSPDHRTGTGELFF
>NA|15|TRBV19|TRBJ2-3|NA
TGTGCCAGTAGCCAAGAAGAGGCAGGCGCAGATACGCAGTATTTT
CASSQEEAGADTQYF
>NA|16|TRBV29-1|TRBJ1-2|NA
TGCAGCGTTGAGACTTCCACAGGCCTTTTTAACTATGGCTACACCTTC
CSVETSTGLFNYGYTF
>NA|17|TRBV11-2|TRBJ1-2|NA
TGTGCCAGCAGCCCCACTCCTGGGTGGAGTCCTAACTATGGCTACACCTTC
CASSPTPGWSPNYGYTF
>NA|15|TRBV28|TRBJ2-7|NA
TGTGCCAGCAGTACACAGGGCCAGAATTTTTGGGGGCAGTACTTC
CASSTQGQNFWGQYF
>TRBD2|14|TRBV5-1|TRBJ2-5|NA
TGCGCCAGCAGGGTTAGCGGGAGTGAGGAGACCCAGTACTTC
CASRVSGSEETQYF